A selection of T cell receptor beta chains follows, all from one sample in a study of post-analysis software for immune sequencing data. TCRdb reprocessed the PCR reads via MiXCR and lists one record per CDR3 protein. The sample carries approximately 770,000 distinct CDR3 sequences, just over 45% recorded once. Source material: blood. Receptors were obtained from a girl aged 10-17 years with multiple sclerosis. The CDR3 runs from the conserved cysteine through the conserved F or W. D genes are given only for firm matches. Clone size is stated in some rows and not others, as once, few, many or a class when expanded.

v_gene	d_gene	abundance	j_gene	CDR3aa	CDR3nt
TRBV3-1	TRBD1	-	TRBJ1-2	CASSQRTGRGYTF	TGTGCCAGCAGCCAGCGGACAGGGCGCGGCTACACCTTC
TRBV29-1	-	-	TRBJ2-1	CSAEWAGTYNEQFF	TGCAGCGCTGAATGGGCCGGGACTTACAATGAGCAGTTCTTC
TRBV12-3/TRBV12-4	TRBD2	few	TRBJ2-5	CASSSASLAGANDETQYF	TGTGCCAGCAGTTCGGCTAGTTTAGCGGGAGCTAATGACGAGACCCAGTACTTC
TRBV6-6	-	few	TRBJ1-2	CASSPLGQTFYGYTF	TGTGCCAGCAGTCCCCTCGGGCAGACTTTCTATGGCTACACCTTC
TRBV6-4	-	many	TRBJ2-1	CASSGDRSTNEQFF	TGTGCCAGCAGTGGGGACCGGTCAACCAATGAGCAGTTCTTC
TRBV27	-	few	TRBJ1-2	CASSAGARNGGYTF	TGTGCCAGCAGTGCGGGAGCCCGGAACGGCGGCTACACCTTC
TRBV9	TRBD2	-	TRBJ2-1	CASSVGASGSGEQFF	TGTGCCAGCAGCGTAGGGGCTAGCGGGAGTGGCGAGCAGTTCTTC
TRBV20-1	TRBD2	-	TRBJ2-1	CRPFSGDNEQFF	TGCAGGCCCTTTAGCGGGGACAATGAGCAGTTCTTC
TRBV29-1	TRBD2	-	TRBJ2-7	CSAILAGGSLAYEQYF	TGCAGCGCCATTCTAGCGGGAGGCTCCCTTGCCTACGAGCAGTACTTC
TRBV20-1	TRBD1	-	TRBJ2-1	CSASPGTEAYNEQFF	TGCAGTGCCAGCCCCGGGACAGAAGCCTACAATGAGCAGTTCTTC
TRBV12-3/TRBV12-4	TRBD1	few	TRBJ2-7	CASSRQGHSGEQYF	TGTGCCAGCAGCCGACAGGGACACTCCGGGGAGCAGTACTTC
TRBV4-1	-	-	TRBJ1-1	CASSQLPRDGSNTEAFF	TGCGCCAGCAGCCAACTTCCCCGGGACGGTTCGAACACTGAAGCTTTCTTT
TRBV15	-	few	TRBJ2-3	CATSRDLGAGDTQYF	TGTGCCACCAGCAGAGATTTGGGAGCAGGTGATACGCAGTATTTT
TRBV9	TRBD1	-	TRBJ2-5	CASSAADRDLETQYF	TGTGCCAGCAGCGCAGCCGACAGGGATTTGGAGACCCAGTACTTC
TRBV10-3	-	-	TRBJ1-5	CAIRDSDSNQPQHF	TGTGCCATCAGGGACAGTGATAGCAATCAGCCCCAGCATTTT
TRBV19	-	few	TRBJ1-5	CASSRLGDSNQPQHF	TGTGCCAGTAGCCGGCTAGGAGATAGCAATCAGCCCCAGCATTTT
TRBV7-7	TRBD2	once	TRBJ2-1	CASSSSPGGPNEQFF	TGTGCTAGCAGCTCGAGTCCGGGAGGGCCGAATGAGCAGTTCTTC
TRBV4-3	-	-	TRBJ1-4	CASSQRMAGRNEKLFF	TGCGCCAGCAGCCAGAGGATGGCAGGGAGGAATGAAAAACTGTTTTTT
TRBV6-6	TRBD2	few	TRBJ2-7	CASSYGLAGVGEQYF	TGTGCCAGCAGTTACGGCCTAGCGGGAGTAGGCGAGCAGTACTTC
TRBV7-2	-	-	TRBJ2-4	CASSLEVLAKNIQYF	TGTGCCAGCAGCTTAGAGGTCTTAGCCAAAAACATTCAGTACTTC
TRBV18	TRBD2	-	TRBJ2-7	CASSPRLATSGRGGNIRYF	TGTGCCAGCTCACCAAGATTGGCGACTAGCGGGAGAGGGGGAAACATTCGGTACTTC
TRBV20-1	-	-	TRBJ1-5	CSATGRTSNQPQHF	TGCAGTGCTACGGGACGGACTAGCAATCAGCCCCAGCATTTT
TRBV20-1	-	-	TRBJ2-1	CSARDVGDLYNEQFF	TGCAGTGCTAGAGATGTCGGCGACTTGTACAATGAGCAGTTCTTC
TRBV6-2/TRBV6-3	TRBD2	-	TRBJ2-3	CASSYSGAGVGDTQYF	TGTGCCAGCAGTTACTCGGGAGCGGGGGTTGGAGATACGCAGTATTTT
TRBV12-3/TRBV12-4	TRBD2	-	TRBJ2-7	CASSLGGGRAINEQYF	TGTGCCAGCAGTTTAGGGGGCGGGAGGGCCATAAATGAGCAGTACTTC
TRBV4-3	TRBD1	-	TRBJ2-7	CASSQGTGGQTYEQYF	TGCGCCAGCAGCCAAGGGACAGGGGGCCAGACCTACGAGCAGTACTTC
TRBV25-1	-	-	TRBJ1-2	CASSEFFAVGGYTF	TGTGCCAGCAGTGAATTCTTTGCGGTAGGAGGCTACACCTTC
TRBV29-1	-	many	TRBJ1-1	CSVGRHERTEAFF	TGCAGCGTTGGACGCCATGAGCGCACTGAAGCTTTCTTT
TRBV7-8	-	-	TRBJ2-7	CASSLGSLMGEQYF	TGTGCCAGCAGCTTAGGCTCCCTCATGGGCGAGCAGTACTTC
TRBV14	TRBD1	-	TRBJ2-5	CASSRTGATWDQYF	TGTGCCAGCAGCCGTACAGGGGCCACATGGGACCAGTACTTC
TRBV20-1	TRBD2	-	TRBJ2-3	CSVTSGVVTDTQYF	TGCAGTGTCACTAGCGGAGTGGTGACAGATACGCAGTATTTT
TRBV2	-	-	TRBJ2-5	CASSAYEPRETQYF	TGTGCCAGCAGTGCCTACGAGCCAAGGGAGACCCAGTACTTC
TRBV9	TRBD1	few	TRBJ1-5	CASSVGGDRNQPQHF	TGTGCCAGCAGCGTAGGGGGGGACAGAAATCAGCCCCAGCATTTT
TRBV11-3	-	-	TRBJ1-1	CASSQPGRSEAFF	TGTGCCAGCAGCCAACCGGGACGGAGTGAAGCTTTCTTT
TRBV19	-	once	TRBJ2-3	CASSMGQGPDTQYF	TGTGCCAGTAGTATGGGCCAGGGGCCAGATACGCAGTATTTT
TRBV15	TRBD2	-	TRBJ2-1	CSAGGPYNEQFF	TGCTCGGCGGGAGGGCCCTACAATGAGCAGTTCTTC
TRBV4-3	-	few	TRBJ2-3	CASSPHGHRDTPDWYTDTQYF	TGCGCCAGCAGCCCACATGGACACCGTGACACCCCAGACTGGTACACAGATACGCAGTATTTT
TRBV4-3	TRBD2	few	TRBJ2-7	CASSQEWAGGSYEQYF	TGCGCCAGCAGCCAAGAATGGGCGGGGGGGTCCTACGAGCAGTACTTC
TRBV5-1	-	-	TRBJ2-7	CASSWGIESGQTYEQYF	TGCGCCAGCAGCTGGGGGATTGAGAGCGGCCAAACCTACGAGCAGTACTTC
TRBV5-6	-	-	TRBJ2-7	CASSLEGTTQKYF	TGTGCCAGCAGCTTGGAGGGTACGACGCAAAAGTACTTC
TRBV7-2	TRBD2	-	TRBJ2-1	CASSPSGSGLYNEQFF	TGTGCCAGCAGCCCCTCGGGTAGCGGGCTCTACAATGAGCAGTTCTTC
TRBV10-3	-	-	TRBJ2-5	CAIGGLEETQYF	TGTGCCATCGGTGGGTTGGAAGAGACCCAGTACTTC
TRBV7-9	-	-	TRBJ1-2	CASSSIQGAGNGYTF	TGTGCCAGCAGCTCCATACAGGGAGCGGGGAATGGCTACACCTTC
TRBV6-2/TRBV6-3	-	once	TRBJ2-1	CASSCGGGINEQFF	TGTGCCAGCAGTTGCGGGGGCGGGATAAATGAGCAGTTCTTC
TRBV7-9	-	-	TRBJ1-2	CASSLGQHPNYGYTF	TGTGCCAGCAGCTTAGGACAGCACCCTAACTATGGCTACACCTTC
TRBV3-1	-	few	TRBJ2-3	CASSQVVTDTQYF	TGTGCCAGCAGCCAAGTAGTCACAGATACGCAGTATTTT
TRBV27	TRBD1	-	TRBJ1-1	CASSPGSDREERNTEAFF	TGTGCCAGCAGTCCCGGCTCGGACAGGGAAGAACGAAACACTGAAGCTTTCTTT
TRBV12-5	TRBD1	-	TRBJ2-5	CASGGDRSQETQYF	TGTGCTAGTGGTGGGGACAGGAGCCAAGAGACCCAGTACTTC
TRBV7-3	-	-	TRBJ2-1	CAGSLGGGPYNEQFF	TGTGCCGGCAGCTTAGGCGGCGGCCCGTACAATGAGCAGTTCTTC
TRBV29-1	-	few	TRBJ2-3	CSVVVGSTDTQYF	TGCAGCGTTGTGGTCGGGTCCACAGATACGCAGTATTTT
TRBV29-1	TRBD2	few	TRBJ2-7	CSVGGAGLAGYEQYF	TGCAGCGTTGGCGGGGCAGGGCTAGCGGGATACGAGCAGTACTTC
TRBV7-2	TRBD1	few	TRBJ2-7	CASSLLDRTYEQYF	TGTGCCAGCAGCTTACTGGACAGGACCTACGAGCAGTACTTC
TRBV28	-	-	TRBJ2-3	CASSPPDRYTQYF	TGTGCCAGCAGCCCGCCCGACAGATATACGCAGTATTTT
TRBV12-3/TRBV12-4	TRBD1	-	TRBJ1-2	CASSLFGTGGGYGYTF	TGTGCCAGCAGTCTATTTGGGACAGGGGGGGGCTATGGCTACACCTTC